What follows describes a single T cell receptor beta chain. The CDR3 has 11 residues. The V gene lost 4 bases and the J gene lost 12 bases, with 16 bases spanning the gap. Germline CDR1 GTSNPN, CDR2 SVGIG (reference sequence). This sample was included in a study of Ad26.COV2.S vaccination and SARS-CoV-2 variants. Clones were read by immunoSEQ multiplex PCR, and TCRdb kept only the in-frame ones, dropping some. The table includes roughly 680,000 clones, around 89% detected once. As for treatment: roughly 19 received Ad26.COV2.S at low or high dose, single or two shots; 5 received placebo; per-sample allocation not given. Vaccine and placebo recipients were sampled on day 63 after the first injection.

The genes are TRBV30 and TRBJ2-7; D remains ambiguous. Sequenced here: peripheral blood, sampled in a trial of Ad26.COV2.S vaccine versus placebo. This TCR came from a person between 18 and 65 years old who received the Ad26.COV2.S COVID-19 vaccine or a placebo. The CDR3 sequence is CAWILFFPRYF. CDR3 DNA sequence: TGTGCCTGGATCCTTTTTTTTCCGCGGTACTTC. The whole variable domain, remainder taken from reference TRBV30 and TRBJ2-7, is SQTIHQWPATLVQPVGSPLSLECTVEGTSNPNLYWYRQAAGRGLQLLFYSVGIGQISSEVPQNLSASRPQDRQFILSSKKLLLSDSGFYLCAWILFFPRYFGPGTRLTVT.